The rows below give T cell receptor beta chains drawn from one sample of a study of shared clonotypes between healthy human individuals. The data were produced by immunoSEQ multiplex PCR, yet TCRdb's version contains in-frame clones alone and is incomplete. Here the sample spans about 2 million clones, less than 95% being singletons. Input material: naive CD8+ T cells sorted from blood. The receptors originated from a man aged 18 to 30 in good health. Each CDR3 is given with its conserved first and last residue.

j_call: TRBJ2-3; v_call: TRBV6-5; cdr3_aa: CASSYSAESTDTQYF
j_call: TRBJ2-5; v_call: TRBV9; cdr3_aa: CASSVEGVDVRETQYF
j_call: TRBJ1-5; v_call: TRBV15; cdr3_aa: CATSRNTGTEENSNQPQHF
j_call: TRBJ2-1; v_call: TRBV9; cdr3_aa: CASSDGQGVGNEQFF
j_call: TRBJ1-1; v_call: TRBV6-6; cdr3_aa: CASSRPPDRRAFF
j_call: TRBJ2-1; v_call: TRBV13; cdr3_aa: CASSPGPNNEQFF
j_call: TRBJ2-1; v_call: TRBV7-9; cdr3_aa: CASSSLTGYNEQFF
j_call: TRBJ2-1; v_call: TRBV6-5; cdr3_aa: CASRPIRREGQFF
j_call: TRBJ2-2; v_call: TRBV4-3; cdr3_aa: CASSQDTVGGELFF
j_call: TRBJ2-2; v_call: TRBV9; cdr3_aa: CASSVRTGDGGELFF
j_call: TRBJ1-2; v_call: TRBV5-6; cdr3_aa: CASSLRQGGDTF
j_call: TRBJ2-2; v_call: TRBV27; cdr3_aa: CASSRINTGELFF
j_call: TRBJ2-2; v_call: TRBV9; cdr3_aa: CASSPPIGGSPNTGELFF
j_call: TRBJ2-1; v_call: TRBV2; cdr3_aa: CASSESSGTYNEQFF
j_call: TRBJ1-2; v_call: TRBV4-1; cdr3_aa: CASSQQTGVGYGYTF
j_call: TRBJ2-7; v_call: TRBV6-5; cdr3_aa: CASSSYWDSSYEQYF
j_call: TRBJ1-2; v_call: TRBV9; cdr3_aa: CASSVRQGDGYTF
j_call: TRBJ2-3; v_call: TRBV9; cdr3_aa: CASSVGGRGTDTQYF